The clone carrying this T cell receptor beta chain showed up many times. The antigen remains undetermined. The record originates from a study of T cells in Graves' hyperthyroidism and ophthalmopathy. Study-wide points: The model identified upcoming ophthalmopathy a median approximately 6.4 months ahead of onset.

A Clinical Activity Score of at least 3, a NOSPECS grade of at least 4 and a duration under 3 months were recorded in the ophthalmopathy patients. RNA transcripts yielded amplified TCR beta CDR3 regions. A set of HTBI primers served as the primers for a first-round RT-PCR of the TCR CDR3. TCRdb ran MiXCR on the multiplex PCR reads and lists one entry per CDR3 protein. The profile shows hundreds of thousands of distinct CDR3 sequences, over 12% of them singletons. The CDR3 covers 11 residues. Germline CDR1 is GTSNPN and CDR2 is SVGIG (reference sequence). The germline V and J ends were trimmed by 1 base and 5 bases, with 5 bases remaining between them.

The sample comprised blood. The rearrangement joins TRBV30 to TRBJ1-2, with D unresolved. The sequence derives from a man between 18 and 35 years old with Graves' ophthalmopathy. As DNA, the CDR3 is TGTGCCTGGAGTGCGGGTTATGGCTACACCTTC. It codes for CAWSAGYGYTF. Complete variable domain (other parts from reference TRBV30 and TRBJ1-2): SQTIHQWPATLVQPVGSPLSLECTVEGTSNPNLYWYRQAAGRGLQLLFYSVGIGQISSEVPQNLSASRPQDRQFILSSKKLLLSDSGFYLCAWSAGYGYTFGSGTRLTVV.